This T cell receptor beta chain was sequenced during a study of cytomegalovirus exposure and HLA in healthy donors. Trimming shortened V by 5 bases and J by 8 bases, and 18 bases separated the two germline ends. CDR3 size: 15 residues. Germline values: CDR1 SEHNR, CDR2 FQNEAQ (reference sequence). The primer mix had 60 Vbeta and 13 Jbeta primers. TCRdb's copy holds only in-frame clones and misses some; the assay was immunoSEQ multiplex PCR. The sample gives fewer than 100,000 clones, around four fifths of which show up once; roughly 6.9% is in the top ten. This clonotype was obtained from a middle-aged man in good health and CMV-seropositive. What was sequenced was PBMCs. This rearrangement joins TRBV7-9 to TRBJ1-4, with D perhaps TRBD1 (6 bases). The CDR3 nucleotides read TGTGCCAGCAGCACCGGCCAGGGGCGAGACGAAAAACTGTTTTTT. As protein: CASSTGQGRDEKLFF.